This is a list of T cell receptor beta chains from one sample in a study of neurological immune-mediated disorders. Using its own MiXCR run on the 5' RACE reads, TCRdb lists one record per CDR3 protein. The sample includes 53,000 or so distinct CDR3 sequences, about 13% seen only once; the top ten take around 11%. Material: PBMCs. These receptors originate from a woman aged 55-70 years with HTLV-1-associated myelopathy (HAM/TSP). CDR3s include the opening cysteine and the closing phenylalanine or tryptophan. Fields, in order: V gene, clone size, J gene, CDR3 length, D gene, CDR3 DNA, CDR3 protein. A D gene is named only where the DNA matches it firmly. Size is stated for part of the rows, as once, few or many counts, or as a class when the clone is expanded.

>TRBV2|-|TRBJ1-2|13|-
TGTGCCAGCAGACCACCTTCTCTAGATGACTACACCTTC
CASRPPSLDDYTF
>TRBV18|-|TRBJ2-1|16|TRBD1
TGTGCCAGCTCACCACCGCAGGGGGAGAGGTACAATGAGCAGTTCTTC
CASSPPQGERYNEQFF
>TRBV6-1|few|TRBJ1-2|15|TRBD1
TGTGCCAGCAGTTCGACTACAGGGGGCAACTATGGCTACACCTTC
CASSSTTGGNYGYTF
>TRBV4-1|many|TRBJ2-7|16|-
TGCGCCAGCAGCCAAGATCCCGGGACTGCTCGGGGCGAGCAGTACTTC
CASSQDPGTARGEQYF
>TRBV20-1|many|TRBJ2-1|14|TRBD2
TGCAGTGCCCAAGCGGGAGCGAACTACAATGAGCAGTTCTTC
CSAQAGANYNEQFF
>TRBV4-2|many|TRBJ2-6|16|-
TGTGCCAGCAGCCCAGACAGGAGCTCTGGGGCCAACGTCCTGACTTTC
CASSPDRSSGANVLTF
>TRBV7-9|many|TRBJ2-3|15|TRBD2
TGTGCCAGCAGCTTGCTAGCGGGAGGCACAGATACGCAGTATTTT
CASSLLAGGTDTQYF
>TRBV7-2|many|TRBJ2-3|16|-
TGTGCCAGCAGCTTAGCGCTGAGGCCGATGACAGATACGCAGTATTTT
CASSLALRPMTDTQYF
>TRBV5-8|-|TRBJ2-7|15|-
TGTGCCAGCAGCTTATCAGGGTTGGCCCCCTACGAGCAGTACTTC
CASSLSGLAPYEQYF
>TRBV7-3|many|TRBJ2-7|15|-
TGTGCCAGCCCCCCGGAGCGGGTCCTCTCCTACGAGCAGTACTTC
CASPPERVLSYEQYF
>TRBV12-3/TRBV12-4|many|TRBJ2-2|11|-
TGTGCCAGCAGAAGATCCGGGGAGCTGTTTTTT
CASRRSGELFF
>TRBV20-1|many|TRBJ1-4|14|-
TGCAGTGCTAGAGACCTCGCAAAGAATGAAAAACTGTTTTTT
CSARDLAKNEKLFF
>TRBV28|many|TRBJ2-1|11|-
TGTGCCAGCAGTGGGTACAATGAGCAGTTCTTC
CASSGYNEQFF
>TRBV12-3/TRBV12-4|many|TRBJ1-2|13|-
TGTGCCAGCAGTCGAAGGACAGTTGATGGCTACACCTTC
CASSRRTVDGYTF
>TRBV6-5|many|TRBJ1-5|16|TRBD1
TGTGCCAGCAGTCGAAGACAGGGGAGTTACAATCAGCCCCAGCATTTT
CASSRRQGSYNQPQHF
>TRBV5-3|-|TRBJ2-6|19|-
TGTGCCAGAAGCCACCCACCATTCTGCCCTAACTCTGGGGCCAACGTCCTGACTTTC
CARSHPPFCPNSGANVLTF
>TRBV4-1|many|TRBJ1-5|16|-
TGCGCCAGCAGCCAAGTGGGGGACCCCCAATACCAGCCCCAGCATTTT
CASSQVGDPQYQPQHF
>TRBV7-9|many|TRBJ2-7|15|TRBD2
TGTGCCAGCAGCTTATTAGATAGCGGGAGGTACGAGCAGTACTTC
CASSLLDSGRYEQYF
>TRBV12-3/TRBV12-4|many|TRBJ2-6|17|TRBD2
TGTGCCAGCACCCCACTAGCGGGGTCCTCTGGGGCCAACGTCCTGACTTTC
CASTPLAGSSGANVLTF
>TRBV20-1|many|TRBJ2-7|14|TRBD1
TGCAGTGCTAGAGGCCGGGACAGATTCTACGAGCAGTACTTC
CSARGRDRFYEQYF
>TRBV6-1|many|TRBJ2-4|13|-
TGTGCCAGCAGTCAATTACAGGGGGGGAGAGAATACTTC
CASSQLQGGREYF
>TRBV6-6|many|TRBJ2-5|13|-
TGTGCCAGCAGAAGAGGGTCAGAAGAGACCCAGTACTTC
CASRRGSEETQYF
>TRBV11-2|many|TRBJ2-1|15|TRBD2
TGTGCCAGCAGCGCGCTAGCGGGAGGGCCGGTTGAGCAGTTCTTC
CASSALAGGPVEQFF
>TRBV20-1|many|TRBJ1-2|13|-
TGCAGTGCTAGATCAACAGGGATCCGAGGCTACACCTTC
CSARSTGIRGYTF
>TRBV28|many|TRBJ2-5|11|-
TGTGCCAGCAGCGGAGCGCAAACCCAGTACTTC
CASSGAQTQYF
>TRBV3-1|many|TRBJ2-1|16|TRBD2
TGTGCCAGCAGCCCGCAAGGACTAGCGGTCACGAATGAGCAGTTCTTC
CASSPQGLAVTNEQFF
>TRBV7-2|many|TRBJ2-5|16|-
TGTGCCAGCAGCTATGGTCCGGGACACCTTACGGAGACCCAGTACTTC
CASSYGPGHLTETQYF
>TRBV20-1|many|TRBJ1-5|15|-
TGCAGTGCCTCTCACAGTGGGGTTGGCAATCAGCCCCAGCATTTT
CSASHSGVGNQPQHF
>TRBV20-1|many|TRBJ2-4|14|TRBD1
TGCAGTGCAATCAGGACAGGGGCCAAAAACATTCAGTACTTC
CSAIRTGAKNIQYF
>TRBV12-3/TRBV12-4|-|TRBJ2-2|14|-
TGTGCCAGCAGTTTAGCCCTCGACACCGGGGAGCTGTTTTTT
CASSLALDTGELFF
>TRBV15|many|TRBJ2-1|16|-
TGTGCCACCAGCAGAGATCGGCGGGGAAGGTACAATGAGCAGTTCTTC
CATSRDRRGRYNEQFF
>TRBV5-1|many|TRBJ2-7|15|TRBD2
TGCGCCAGCATTCGGGAGGAGAGCGGGACTAACGAGCAGTACTTC
CASIREESGTNEQYF
>TRBV7-9|many|TRBJ2-7|20|TRBD2
TGTGCCAGCAGCGCTGGTCTGTGGGCTAGAGGACTAGCGGGTCCCTACGAGCAGTACTTC
CASSAGLWARGLAGPYEQYF
>TRBV4-1|many|TRBJ2-5|13|-
TGCGCCAGCAGCCAAGATCCGGGTTTTACCCAGTACTTC
CASSQDPGFTQYF
>TRBV20-1|-|TRBJ2-7|15|-
TGCAGTGCTAGAGATAAACACAAGGCGGGCCTCGAGCAGTACTTC
CSARDKHKAGLEQYF
>TRBV12-3/TRBV12-4|many|TRBJ2-1|15|-
TGTGCCAGCAGTTTGAATAGTCAGGGAGGCAATGAGCAGTTCTTC
CASSLNSQGGNEQFF
>TRBV11-2|many|TRBJ2-1|15|-
TGTGCCAGCAGCGCCCAGGGTCTCTCCTACAATGAGCAGTTCTTC
CASSAQGLSYNEQFF
>TRBV28|many|TRBJ2-2|16|TRBD2
TGTGCCAGCAGTCCCAATAGCGGGAGGGACACCGGGGAGCTGTTTTTT
CASSPNSGRDTGELFF
>TRBV5-1|many|TRBJ1-3|15|-
TGCGCCAGCAGCTTGGAGGGGACTGCTGGAAACACCATATATTTT
CASSLEGTAGNTIYF